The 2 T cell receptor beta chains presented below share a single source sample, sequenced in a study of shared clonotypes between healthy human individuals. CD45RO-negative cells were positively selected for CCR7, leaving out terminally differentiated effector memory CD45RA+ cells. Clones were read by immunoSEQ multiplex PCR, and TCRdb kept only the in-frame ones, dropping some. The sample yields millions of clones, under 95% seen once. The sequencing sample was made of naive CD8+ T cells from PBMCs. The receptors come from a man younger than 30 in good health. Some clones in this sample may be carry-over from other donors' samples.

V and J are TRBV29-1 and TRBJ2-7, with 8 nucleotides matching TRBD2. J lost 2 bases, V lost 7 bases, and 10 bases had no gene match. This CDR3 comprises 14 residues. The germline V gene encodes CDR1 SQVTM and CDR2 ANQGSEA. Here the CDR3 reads CSAQLGTRPYEQYF. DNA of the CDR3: TGCAGCGCCCAACTGGGGACTAGACCCTACGAGCAGTACTTC.

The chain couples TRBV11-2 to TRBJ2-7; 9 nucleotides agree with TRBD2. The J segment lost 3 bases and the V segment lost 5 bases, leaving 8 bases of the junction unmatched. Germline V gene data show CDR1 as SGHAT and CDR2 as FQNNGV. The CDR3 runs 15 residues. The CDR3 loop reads CASSRTSSGIYEQYF. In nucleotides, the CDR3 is TGTGCCAGCAGCCGGACGTCTAGCGGGATCTACGAGCAGTACTTC.